The 16 T cell receptor beta chains below all came from one sample that was sequenced in a study of cytomegalovirus exposure and HLA in healthy donors. The PCR employed 60 Vbeta primers together with 13 Jbeta primers. TCRdb keeps only in-frame clones here, not all; method: immunoSEQ multiplex PCR. The top ten hold about 1.5% of the sample, which has approximately 180,000 clones, 77% seen once. The sequenced material came from PBMCs. These receptors all come from a woman aged 25 to 45 in good health and CMV-seropositive.

In nucleotides, the CDR3 is TGTGCCATAGAGAGTCGACAGGGTTCCTACGAGCAGTACTTC. Its translation: CAIESRQGSYEQYF. This sequence joins TRBV10-3 and TRBJ2-7; TRBD1 matches at 7 bases. J was trimmed by 1 base and V by 9 bases; bases with no gene match: 9. This CDR3 has 14 residues. Germline CDR1 ENHRY, CDR2 SYGVKD.

The gene calls are TRBV2 and TRBJ2-5, with TRBD1 as a possible D gene (6 bases). Germline CDR1 is SNHLY and CDR2 is FYNNEI. The CDR3 spans 11 residues. Trimming took 3 bases from V and 9 from J, leaving 8 bases between them. Here the CDR3 DNA reads TGTGCCAGCAGTGATGAGGGGGCCCAGTACTTC. Translating it yields CASSDEGAQYF.

The chain uses TRBV7-7 and TRBJ2-5; weak D call: TRBD2 (6 bases). Germline V CDR1 and CDR2: SSHAT, FNYEAQ (reference sequence). Trimming pared 4 bases from V and 3 bases from J, leaving 18 bases between. The CDR3 runs 16 residues. CDR3: CASSYAGSGRKETQYF. Written as DNA, the CDR3 is TGTGCCAGCAGCTACGCAGGTAGCGGCAGGAAAGAGACCCAGTACTTC.

The chain joins TRBV11-1 to TRBJ2-7; possibly TRBD2 for D (6 bases). The CDR3 covers 16 residues. In germline, CDR1 is SGHAT, CDR2 FQDESV (reference sequence). V dropped 4 bases and J dropped 3 bases, with 19 bases sitting between them. Here the CDR3 reads CASSSSGGSGYYEQYF. The DNA for the CDR3 is TGTGCCAGCAGCTCCTCCGGAGGTAGCGGATACTACGAGCAGTACTTC.

This chain joins TRBV5-5 and TRBJ2-1; 10 bases match TRBD1. J gave up 8 bases and V 2 bases, and 7 bases lay outside the gene matches. This CDR3 comprises 15 residues. Germline values: CDR1 SGHKS, CDR2 YYEKEE (reference sequence). The CDR3 DNA sequence: TGTGCCAGCAGCTTCCGGGACAGGGGTAGGGATGAGCAGTTCTTC. Residues: CASSFRDRGRDEQFF.

V is TRBV5-1 and J is TRBJ1-2; D is unresolved. V gave up 3 bases and J gave up 0 bases, with 6 bases separating them. The CDR3 extends over 13 amino acids. CDR1 SGHRS and CDR2 YFSETQ come from the germline V gene. CDR3 nucleotides: TGCGCCAGCAGCTCCCAGGCTAACTATGGCTACACCTTC. Encoded protein: CASSSQANYGYTF.

This rearrangement joins TRBV6-1 to TRBJ2-3; no clear D gene. There are 13 residues in the CDR3. Germline V gene lookup returns CDR1 MNHNS and CDR2 SASEGT. The V and J ends lost 6 bases and 1 base respectively, with 8 bases between them. This CDR3 is CASSPPGTDTQYF. The CDR3 region has the DNA TGTGCCAGCAGCCCCCCCGGCACAGATACGCAGTATTTT.

The genes are TRBV4-1 and TRBJ1-1; 7 bases map to TRBD1. V shed 2 bases and J 4 bases; nucleotides not matched to a gene: 10. The CDR3 is made up of 16 amino acids. Germline values: CDR1 MGHRA, CDR2 YSYEKL. The CDR3 loop is CASSQPRDSRGTEAFF. The CDR3 DNA sequence: TGCGCCAGCAGCCAACCGCGGGACAGCCGGGGCACTGAAGCTTTCTTT.

V and J are TRBV27 and TRBJ2-7, with 7 bases matching TRBD2. The V gene end was trimmed by 7 bases and the J gene end by 7 bases; junction bases not matched to a gene: 10. The CDR3 totals 13 residues. The germline CDR1 and CDR2 sequences are MNHEY and SMNVEV (reference sequence). The DNA for the CDR3 is TGTGCCAGCACTCGGACTGCCGGGGGGGAGCAGTACTTC. It is translated as CASTRTAGGEQYF.

The chain links TRBV6-4 to TRBJ2-1; possibly TRBD1 for D (5 bases). The CDR3 spans 13 residues. The germline V gene encodes CDR1 MRHNA and CDR2 SNTAGT. V lost 6 bases, J lost 4 bases, and 10 bases lay in between. CDR3 sequence: CASRETAYNEQFF. DNA of the CDR3: TGTGCCAGCAGGGAGACAGCATACAATGAGCAGTTCTTC.

This sequence joins TRBV19 and TRBJ1-1; maybe TRBD1 (6 bases). Germline CDR1 reads LNHDA; CDR2 reads SQIVND (reference sequence). The CDR3 is 13 residues long. The ends were cut back, 9 bases at V and 8 bases at J, with 19 bases in the middle. The DNA of the CDR3 is TGTGCCAGCGGTATACGCGGGGGGGGCGAAGCTTTCTTT. This encodes CASGIRGGGEAFF.

This clone was counted between two and nine times. The V call is TRBV27, the J call TRBJ2-7, with a possible D match to TRBD2 (7 bases). CDR3 length: 16 amino acids. V was clipped by 2 bases and J by 2 bases, with 16 bases between them. Germline CDR1 MNHEY, CDR2 SMNVEV (reference sequence). CDR3 residues: CASSLGGGRGPYEQYF. CDR3 DNA sequence: TGTGCCAGCAGTTTAGGGGGGGGGCGCGGCCCCTACGAGCAGTACTTC.

This rearrangement joins TRBV19 to TRBJ1-5; D is ambiguous. Trimming shortened V by 1 base and J by 6 bases, and 4 bases separated the two germline ends. This CDR3 contains 12 residues. The V gene's germline CDR1 is LNHDA and CDR2 SQIVND (reference sequence). For the CDR3, the DNA is TGTGCCAGTAGTATAGTATCTCAGCCCCAGCATTTT. Translating it yields CASSIVSQPQHF.

The J gene is TRBJ2-7, the V gene TRBV30, with 12 bases lining up with TRBD1. The CDR3 covers 13 residues. The V gene end was trimmed by 3 bases and the J gene end by 6 bases; junction bases not matched to a gene: 3. The germline V gene encodes CDR1 GTSNPN and CDR2 SVGIG (reference sequence). Here the CDR3 DNA reads TGTGCCTGGAGGGGACAGGGGGCGGGCGAGCAGTACTTC. Protein: CAWRGQGAGEQYF.

The count of this clone is one. The chain combines TRBV19 with TRBJ2-1, with 8 bases that match TRBD1. The V and J ends lost 2 bases and 6 bases, in that order; junction bases with no gene match: 3. CDR3 length: 14 residues. Germline loops: CDR1 LNHDA, CDR2 SQIVND (reference sequence). The DNA for the CDR3 is TGTGCCAGTAGTATACGAACAGGGGGCAATGAGCAGTTCTTC. Translated, it gives CASSIRTGGNEQFF.

CDR3 bases: TGTGCCAGCAGGGAGGGGACTAGCAGGGACAATGAGCAGTTCTTC. It yields the protein CASREGTSRDNEQFF. The V call is TRBV28, the J call TRBJ2-1; 9 nucleotides align to TRBD2. V trimming: 6 bases; J trimming: 5 bases; junction bases outside the gene matches: 8. From germline, CDR1 is MDHEN and CDR2 SYDVKM. CDR3 size: 15 residues.